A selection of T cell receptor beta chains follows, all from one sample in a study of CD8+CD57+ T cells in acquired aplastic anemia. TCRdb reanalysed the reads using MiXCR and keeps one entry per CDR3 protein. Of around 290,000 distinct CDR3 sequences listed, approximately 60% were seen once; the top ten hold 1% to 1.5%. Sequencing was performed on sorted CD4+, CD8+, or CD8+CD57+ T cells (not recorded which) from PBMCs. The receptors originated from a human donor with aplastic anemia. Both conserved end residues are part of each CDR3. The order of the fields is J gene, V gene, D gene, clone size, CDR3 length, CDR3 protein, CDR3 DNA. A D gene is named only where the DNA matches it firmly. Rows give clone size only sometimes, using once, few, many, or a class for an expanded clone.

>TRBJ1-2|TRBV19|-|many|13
CASRETVLNGYTF
TGTGCCAGTCGCGAGACAGTTCTAAATGGCTACACCTTC
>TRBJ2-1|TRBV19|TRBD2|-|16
CASIGWGLAGVSEQFF
TGTGCCAGTATCGGTTGGGGGCTAGCGGGAGTTAGTGAGCAGTTCTTC
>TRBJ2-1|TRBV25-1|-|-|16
CASSARILVSYNEQFF
TGTGCCAGCAGTGCTAGGATCCTAGTAAGTTACAATGAGCAGTTCTTC
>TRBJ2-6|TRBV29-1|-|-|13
CSARTEGANVLTF
TGCAGCGCTCGGACGGAGGGGGCCAACGTCCTGACTTTC
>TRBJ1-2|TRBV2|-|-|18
CASSENGQSQERAGGYTF
TGTGCCAGCAGTGAAAATGGGCAGTCCCAAGAGAGGGCGGGCGGCTACACCTTC
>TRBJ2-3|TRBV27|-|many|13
CASSQQGTDTQYF
TGTGCCAGCAGTCAACAGGGCACAGATACGCAGTATTTT
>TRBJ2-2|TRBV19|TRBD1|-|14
CATQGDRNTGELFF
TGTGCCACCCAGGGGGACCGTAACACCGGGGAGCTGTTTTTT
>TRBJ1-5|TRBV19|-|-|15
CASSVYAGEDQPQHF
TGTGCCAGTAGTGTATATGCAGGGGAAGATCAGCCCCAGCATTTT
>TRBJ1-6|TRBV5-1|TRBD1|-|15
CASSLKGQGGPPLHF
TGCGCCAGCAGCTTAAAGGGACAGGGGGGGCCACCCCTCCACTTC
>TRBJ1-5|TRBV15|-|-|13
CATSNRRGQPQHF
TGTGCCACCAGCAACCGCCGGGGTCAGCCCCAGCATTTT
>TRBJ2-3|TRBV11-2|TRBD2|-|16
CASSRTSGGAEDTQYF
TGCGCCAGCAGTCGGACTAGCGGGGGGGCAGAAGATACGCAGTATTTT
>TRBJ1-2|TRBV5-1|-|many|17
CASSLDSQSERLSGYTF
TGCGCCAGCAGCTTGGACAGTCAAAGTGAGAGACTAAGTGGCTACACCTTC
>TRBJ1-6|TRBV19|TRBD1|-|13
CATLGQANSPLHF
TGTGCCACTCTGGGACAGGCTAATTCACCCCTCCACTTT
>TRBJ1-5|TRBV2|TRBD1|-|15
CASRTGIDSNQPQHF
TGTGCCAGCCGGACAGGAATTGATAGCAATCAGCCCCAGCATTTT
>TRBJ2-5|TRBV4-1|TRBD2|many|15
CASSLGGGAVETQYF
TGCGCCAGCAGCCTAGGCGGGGGGGCCGTAGAGACCCAGTACTTC
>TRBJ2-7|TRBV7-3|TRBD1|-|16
CASSQALTGALYEQYF
TGCGCCAGCAGCCAAGCCCTGACAGGGGCTCTCTACGAGCAGTACTTC
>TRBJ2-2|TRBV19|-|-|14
CASKEETFTGELFF
TGTGCCAGCAAGGAGGAAACATTCACCGGGGAGCTGTTTTTT
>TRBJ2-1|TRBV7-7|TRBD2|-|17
CASSARTSSRSYNEQFF
TGTGCCAGCAGCGCCCGGACTAGCTCACGCTCCTACAATGAGCAGTTCTTC
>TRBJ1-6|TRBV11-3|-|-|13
CASSLTAGSPLHF
TGTGCCAGCAGCTTAACGGCGGGCTCACCCCTCCACTTT
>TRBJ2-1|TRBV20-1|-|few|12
CSARDQGNEQFF
TGCAGTGCTAGAGATCAGGGGAATGAGCAGTTCTTC
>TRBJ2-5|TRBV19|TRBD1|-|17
CASSPRQGTGQEETQYF
TGTGCCAGTAGCCCTCGACAAGGGACAGGGCAGGAGGAGACCCAGTACTTC
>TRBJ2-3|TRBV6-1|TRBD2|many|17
CASSEGTSGVSTDTQYF
TGTGCCAGCAGTGAAGGGACTAGCGGGGTCTCCACAGATACGCAGTATTTT
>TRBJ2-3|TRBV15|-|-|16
CATSRRAGAYTDTQYF
TGTGCCACCAGCAGGAGGGCGGGGGCCTACACAGATACGCAGTATTTT
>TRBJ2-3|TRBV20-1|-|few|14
CSARGAANTDTQYF
TGCAGTGCTAGAGGAGCGGCGAACACAGATACGCAGTATTTT
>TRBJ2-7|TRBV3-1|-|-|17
CASSQDYGQGLSYEQYF
TGTGCCAGCAGCCAAGATTACGGGCAGGGACTCTCCTACGAGCAGTACTTC
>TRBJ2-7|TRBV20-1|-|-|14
CSAAASVGSYEQYF
TGCAGTGCTGCTGCTAGCGTTGGCTCCTACGAGCAGTACTTC
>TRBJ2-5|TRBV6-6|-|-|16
CASSYPGQQKQETQYF
TGTGCCAGCAGTTACCCCGGACAGCAAAAACAAGAGACCCAGTACTTC
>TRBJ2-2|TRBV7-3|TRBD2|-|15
CASSFSGSETGEPFF
TGTGCCAGCAGCTTTAGCGGGAGTGAAACCGGGGAGCCGTTTTTT
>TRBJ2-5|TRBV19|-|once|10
CARPQETQYF
TGTGCCAGGCCTCAAGAGACCCAGTACTTC
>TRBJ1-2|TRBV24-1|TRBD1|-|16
CATSDSVGRGDYGYTF
TGTGCCACCAGTGATAGTGTTGGCAGGGGGGACTATGGCTACACCTTC
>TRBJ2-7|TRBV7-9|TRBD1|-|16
CASSFPITGGNYEQYF
TGTGCCAGCAGCTTCCCGATAACAGGGGGGAACTACGAGCAGTACTTC
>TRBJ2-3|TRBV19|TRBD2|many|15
CASSNRGGPPDTQYF
TGTGCCAGTAGTAACCGGGGAGGGCCCCCAGATACGCAGTATTTT
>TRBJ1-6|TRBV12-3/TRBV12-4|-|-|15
CASSLDGGPVAPLHF
TGTGCCAGCAGCCTAGATGGAGGGCCCGTCGCTCCCCTCCACTTT
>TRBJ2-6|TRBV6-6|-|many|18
CASSSRWGVLSGANVLTF
TGTGCCAGCAGTTCCAGATGGGGGGTCCTCTCTGGGGCCAACGTCCTGACTTTC
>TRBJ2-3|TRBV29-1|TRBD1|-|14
CSVFDRAFTDTQYF
TGCAGCGTTTTTGACAGGGCCTTCACAGATACGCAGTATTTT
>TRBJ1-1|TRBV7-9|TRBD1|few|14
CASSLQGEDTEAFF
TGTGCCAGCAGCCTCCAGGGGGAAGACACTGAAGCTTTCTTT
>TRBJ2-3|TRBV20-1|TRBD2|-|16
CSAGLAGGRSTDTQYF
TGCAGTGCCGGACTAGCGGGGGGGCGGAGCACAGATACGCAGTATTTT
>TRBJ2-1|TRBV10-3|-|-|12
CAISRSENEQFF
TGTGCCATCAGTCGCTCAGAAAATGAGCAGTTCTTC
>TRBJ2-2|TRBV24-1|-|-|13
CATSDRSSGELFF
TGTGCCACCAGTGATCGTTCGTCCGGGGAGCTGTTTTTT
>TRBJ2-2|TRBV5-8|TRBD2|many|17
CASSRTPTSGNTGELFF
TGTGCCAGCAGCCGTACCCCGACTAGCGGGAACACCGGGGAGCTGTTTTTT
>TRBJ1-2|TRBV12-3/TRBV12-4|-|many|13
CASSLARSYGYTF
TGTGCCAGCAGTTTAGCGCGGTCCTATGGCTACACCTTC
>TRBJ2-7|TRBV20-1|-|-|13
CSASGSSSYEQYF
TGCAGTGCTAGCGGGAGCAGCTCCTACGAGCAGTACTTC
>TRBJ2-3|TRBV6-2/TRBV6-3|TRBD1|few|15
CASSGGTGHTDTQYF
TGTGCCAGCAGTGGGGGGACAGGGCACACAGATACGCAGTATTTT
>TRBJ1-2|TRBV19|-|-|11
CASGSNHGYTF
TGTGCCAGTGGTTCAAACCATGGCTACACCTTC
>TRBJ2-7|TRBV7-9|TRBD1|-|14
CASSADRFFGEQYF
TGTGCCAGCAGCGCGGACAGGTTTTTTGGGGAGCAGTACTTC